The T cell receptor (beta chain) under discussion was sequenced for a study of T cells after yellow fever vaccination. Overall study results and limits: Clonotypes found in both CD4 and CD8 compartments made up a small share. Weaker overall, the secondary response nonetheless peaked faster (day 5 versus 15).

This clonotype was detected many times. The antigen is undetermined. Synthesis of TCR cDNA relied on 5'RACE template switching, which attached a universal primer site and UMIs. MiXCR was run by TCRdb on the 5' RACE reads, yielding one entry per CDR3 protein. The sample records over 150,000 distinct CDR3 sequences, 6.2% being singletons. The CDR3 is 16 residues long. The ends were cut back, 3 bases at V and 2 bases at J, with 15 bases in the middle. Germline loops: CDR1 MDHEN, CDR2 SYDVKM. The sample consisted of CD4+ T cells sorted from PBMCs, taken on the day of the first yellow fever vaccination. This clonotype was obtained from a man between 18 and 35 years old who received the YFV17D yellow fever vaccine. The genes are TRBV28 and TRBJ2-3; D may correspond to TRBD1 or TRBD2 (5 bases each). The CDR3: CASSFGRDPITDTQYF. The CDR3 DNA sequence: TGTGCCAGCAGTTTCGGACGGGACCCTATCACAGATACGCAGTATTTT.